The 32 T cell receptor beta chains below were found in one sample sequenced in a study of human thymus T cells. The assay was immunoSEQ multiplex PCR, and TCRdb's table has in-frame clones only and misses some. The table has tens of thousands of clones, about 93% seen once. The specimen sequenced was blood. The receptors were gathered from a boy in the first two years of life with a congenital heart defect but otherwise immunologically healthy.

The CDR3 nucleotides read TGCGCCAGCAGCTTGGGGACGGAGAATGAGCAGTTCTTC. Its translation: CASSLGTENEQFF. The chain recombines TRBV5-1 with TRBJ2-1; no definite D call. Trimming removed 0 bases from V and 7 bases from J, with 8 bases in between. This CDR3 spans 13 amino acids. CDR1 and CDR2 (germline): SGHRS, YFSETQ.

In DNA, the CDR3 is TGTGCCAGCAGCCAAGACAGACACTACGAGCAGTACTTC. This encodes CASSQDRHYEQYF. The V gene is TRBV7-9, the J gene TRBJ2-7, with D possibly being TRBD1 (5 bases). CDR3 length equals 13 residues. V was clipped by 5 bases and J by 3 bases, with 11 bases between them. Germline values: CDR1 SEHNR, CDR2 FQNEAQ (reference sequence).

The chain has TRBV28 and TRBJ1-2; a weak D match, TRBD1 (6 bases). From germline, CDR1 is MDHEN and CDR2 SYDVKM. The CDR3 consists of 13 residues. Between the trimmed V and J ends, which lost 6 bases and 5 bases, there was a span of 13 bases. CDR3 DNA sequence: TGTGCCAGCAGCCCGGGGGGCCGGTATGGCTACACCTTC. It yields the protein CASSPGGRYGYTF.

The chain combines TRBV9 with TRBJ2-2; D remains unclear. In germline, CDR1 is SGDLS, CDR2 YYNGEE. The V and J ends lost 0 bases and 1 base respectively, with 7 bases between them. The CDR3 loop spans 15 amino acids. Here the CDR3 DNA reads TGTGCCAGCAGCGTAGAACCGCTGAACACCGGGGAGCTGTTTTTT. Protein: CASSVEPLNTGELFF.

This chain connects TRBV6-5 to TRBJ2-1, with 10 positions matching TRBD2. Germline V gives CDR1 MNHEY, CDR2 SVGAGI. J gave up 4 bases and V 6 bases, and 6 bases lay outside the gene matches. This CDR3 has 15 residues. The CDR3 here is CASSPNSGGYNEQFF. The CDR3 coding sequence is TGTGCCAGCAGCCCCAATAGCGGGGGGTACAATGAGCAGTTCTTC.

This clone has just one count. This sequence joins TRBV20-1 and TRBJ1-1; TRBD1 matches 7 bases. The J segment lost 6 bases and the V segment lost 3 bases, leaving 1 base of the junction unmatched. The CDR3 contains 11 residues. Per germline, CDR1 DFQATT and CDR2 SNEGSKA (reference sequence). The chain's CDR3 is CSARRGPEAFF. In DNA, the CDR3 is TGCAGTGCTAGGAGGGGGCCTGAAGCTTTCTTT.

In nucleotides, the CDR3 is TGTGCCAGCAGCTCTATCGGGGGGGTCTACAATGAGCAGTTCTTC. This codes for CASSSIGGVYNEQFF. This chain joins TRBV11-2 and TRBJ2-1, with 8 nucleotides matching TRBD2. V shed 4 bases, J shed 3 bases, and the junction held 5 bases outside the gene matches. Per germline, CDR1 SGHAT and CDR2 FQNNGV. The CDR3 totals 15 residues.

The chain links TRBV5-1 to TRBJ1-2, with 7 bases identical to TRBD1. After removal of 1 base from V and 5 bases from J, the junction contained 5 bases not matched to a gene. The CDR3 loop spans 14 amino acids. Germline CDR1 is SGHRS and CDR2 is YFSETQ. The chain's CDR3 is CASSLIAGGYGYTF. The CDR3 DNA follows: TGCGCCAGCAGCTTGATCGCAGGGGGATATGGCTACACCTTC.

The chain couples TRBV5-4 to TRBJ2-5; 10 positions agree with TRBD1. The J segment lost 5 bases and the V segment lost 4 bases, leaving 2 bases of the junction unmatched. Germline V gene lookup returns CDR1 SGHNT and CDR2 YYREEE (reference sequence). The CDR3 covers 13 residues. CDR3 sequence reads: CASSLTGGETQYF. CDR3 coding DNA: TGTGCCAGCAGCCTGACAGGGGGCGAGACCCAGTACTTC.

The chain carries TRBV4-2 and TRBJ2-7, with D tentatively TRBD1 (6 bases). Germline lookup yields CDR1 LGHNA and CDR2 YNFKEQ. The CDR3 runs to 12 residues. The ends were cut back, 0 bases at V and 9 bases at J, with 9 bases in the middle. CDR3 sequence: CASSQEGGRQYF. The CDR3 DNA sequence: TGTGCCAGCAGCCAAGAAGGGGGTCGGCAGTACTTC.

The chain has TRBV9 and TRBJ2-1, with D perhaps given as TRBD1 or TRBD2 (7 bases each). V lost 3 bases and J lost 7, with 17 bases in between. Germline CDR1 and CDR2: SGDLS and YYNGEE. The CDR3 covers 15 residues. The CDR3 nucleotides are TGTGCCAGCAGCGCGCAGGGGGGGCCCCGGAATGAGCAGTTCTTC. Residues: CASSAQGGPRNEQFF.

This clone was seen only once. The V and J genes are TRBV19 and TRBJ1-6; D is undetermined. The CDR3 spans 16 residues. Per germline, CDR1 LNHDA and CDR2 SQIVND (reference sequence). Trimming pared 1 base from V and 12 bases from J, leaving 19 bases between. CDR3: CASSIAHGFRLGPLHF. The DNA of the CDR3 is TGTGCCAGTAGTATAGCACACGGATTCCGGTTGGGACCCCTCCACTTT. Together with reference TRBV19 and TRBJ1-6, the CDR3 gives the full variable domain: DGGITQSPKYLFRKEGQNVTLSCEQNLNHDAMYWYRQDPGQGLRLIYYSQIVNDFQKGDIAEGYSVSREKKESFPLTVTSAQKNPTAFYLCASSIAHGFRLGPLHFGNGTRLTVT.

CDR3 bases: TGTGCCAGCAGCTCCCTCCGGACTAGCGGGGACAATGAGCAGTTCTTC. Amino acids: CASSSLRTSGDNEQFF. This chain connects TRBV4-2 to TRBJ2-1; 12 bases are a match to TRBD2. The CDR3 covers 16 residues. With V trimmed by 5 bases and J by 5 bases, 7 bases remained unmatched. The germline gives CDR1 LGHNA, CDR2 YNFKEQ.

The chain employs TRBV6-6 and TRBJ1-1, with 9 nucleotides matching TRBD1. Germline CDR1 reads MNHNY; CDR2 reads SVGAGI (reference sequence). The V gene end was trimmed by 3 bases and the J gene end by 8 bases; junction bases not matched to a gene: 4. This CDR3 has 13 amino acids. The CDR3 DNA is TGTGCCAGCAGTTATCCGGGGACAGGGGAAGCTTTCTTT. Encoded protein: CASSYPGTGEAFF.

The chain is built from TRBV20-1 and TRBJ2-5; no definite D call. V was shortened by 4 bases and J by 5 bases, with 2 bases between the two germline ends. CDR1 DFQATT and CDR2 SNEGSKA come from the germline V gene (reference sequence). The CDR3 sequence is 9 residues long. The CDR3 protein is CSAKETQYF. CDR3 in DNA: TGCAGTGCTAAGGAGACCCAGTACTTC.

Written as DNA, the CDR3 is TGTGCCAGCAGTCGGGGGGGAAGCTATGGCTACACCTTC. Its protein is CASSRGGSYGYTF. This chain links TRBV6-1 with TRBJ1-2, with D tentatively TRBD1 (5 bases). Germline V gene lookup returns CDR1 MNHNS and CDR2 SASEGT. Trimming cost V 5 bases and J 4 bases, with 11 bases left between them. The CDR3 has 13 amino acids.

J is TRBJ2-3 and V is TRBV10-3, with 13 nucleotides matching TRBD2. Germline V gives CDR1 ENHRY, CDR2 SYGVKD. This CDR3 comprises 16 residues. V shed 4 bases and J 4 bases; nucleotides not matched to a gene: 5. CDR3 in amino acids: CAISAALAGGADTQYF. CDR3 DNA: TGTGCCATCAGTGCCGCACTAGCGGGGGGGGCAGATACGCAGTATTTT.

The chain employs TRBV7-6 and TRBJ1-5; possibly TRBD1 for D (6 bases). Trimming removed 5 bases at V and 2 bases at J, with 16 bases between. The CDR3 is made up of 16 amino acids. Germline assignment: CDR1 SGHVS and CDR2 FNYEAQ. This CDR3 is CASSRFRGMGNQPQHF. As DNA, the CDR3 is TGTGCCAGCAGCCGATTCAGGGGAATGGGCAATCAGCCCCAGCATTTT.

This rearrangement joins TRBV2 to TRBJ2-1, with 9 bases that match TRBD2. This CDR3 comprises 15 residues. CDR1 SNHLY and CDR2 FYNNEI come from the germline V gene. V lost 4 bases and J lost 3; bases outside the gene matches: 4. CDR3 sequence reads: CASSVLAGSYNEQFF. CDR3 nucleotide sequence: TGTGCCAGCAGTGTTCTAGCGGGGAGCTACAATGAGCAGTTCTTC.

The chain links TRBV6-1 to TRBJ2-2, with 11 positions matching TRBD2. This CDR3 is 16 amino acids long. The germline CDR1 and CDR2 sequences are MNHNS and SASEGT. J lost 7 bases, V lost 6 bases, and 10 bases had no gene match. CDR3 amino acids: CASRELAGGLGGELFF. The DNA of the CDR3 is TGTGCCAGCAGGGAATTAGCGGGGGGGCTCGGCGGGGAGCTGTTTTTT.

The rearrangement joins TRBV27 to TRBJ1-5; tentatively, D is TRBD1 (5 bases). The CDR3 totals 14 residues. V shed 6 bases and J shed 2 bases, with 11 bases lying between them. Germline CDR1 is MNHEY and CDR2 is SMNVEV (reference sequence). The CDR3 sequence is CASSSGAGNQPQHF. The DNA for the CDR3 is TGTGCCAGCAGCAGCGGGGCGGGCAATCAGCCCCAGCATTTT.

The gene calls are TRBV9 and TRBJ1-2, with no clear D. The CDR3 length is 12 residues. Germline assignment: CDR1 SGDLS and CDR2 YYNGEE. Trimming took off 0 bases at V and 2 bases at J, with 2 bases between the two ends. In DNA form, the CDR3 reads TGTGCCAGCAGCGTAGACAACTATGGCTACACCTTC. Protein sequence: CASSVDNYGYTF.

This chain's CDR3 is CASSDRLNTEAFF. CDR3 DNA: TGTGCCAGCAGTGATCGGCTGAACACTGAAGCTTTCTTT. The chain employs TRBV25-1 and TRBJ1-1; D gene ambiguous. Per germline, CDR1 MGHDK and CDR2 SYGVNS. The CDR3 length is 13 residues. Trimming took off 3 bases at V and 0 bases at J, with 5 bases between the two ends.

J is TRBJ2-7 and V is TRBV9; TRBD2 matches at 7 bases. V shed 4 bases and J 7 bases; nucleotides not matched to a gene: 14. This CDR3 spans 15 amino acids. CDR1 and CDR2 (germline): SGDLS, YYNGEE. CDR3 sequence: CASSSRGAGREEQYF. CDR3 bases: TGTGCCAGCAGCTCCCGAGGGGCAGGGAGGGAAGAGCAGTACTTC.

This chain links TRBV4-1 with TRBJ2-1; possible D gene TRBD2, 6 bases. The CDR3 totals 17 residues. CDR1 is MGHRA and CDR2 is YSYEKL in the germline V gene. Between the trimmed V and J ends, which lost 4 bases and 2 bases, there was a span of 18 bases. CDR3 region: CASSRFRLVSPYNEQFF. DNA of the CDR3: TGCGCCAGCAGCCGTTTTAGACTAGTCAGCCCCTACAATGAGCAGTTCTTC.

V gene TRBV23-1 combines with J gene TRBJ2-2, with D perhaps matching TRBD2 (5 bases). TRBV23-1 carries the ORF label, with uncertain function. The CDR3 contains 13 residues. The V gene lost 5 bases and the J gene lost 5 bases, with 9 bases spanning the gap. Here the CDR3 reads CASSIPGTGELFF. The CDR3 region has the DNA TGCGCCAGCAGTATCCCGGGAACCGGGGAGCTGTTTTTT.

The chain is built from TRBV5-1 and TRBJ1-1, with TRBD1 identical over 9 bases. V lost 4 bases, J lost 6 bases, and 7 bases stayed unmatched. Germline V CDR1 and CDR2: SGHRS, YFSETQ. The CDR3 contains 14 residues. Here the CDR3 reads CASSTGQGIPEAFF. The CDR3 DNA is TGCGCCAGCAGCACGGGACAGGGCATCCCTGAAGCTTTCTTT.

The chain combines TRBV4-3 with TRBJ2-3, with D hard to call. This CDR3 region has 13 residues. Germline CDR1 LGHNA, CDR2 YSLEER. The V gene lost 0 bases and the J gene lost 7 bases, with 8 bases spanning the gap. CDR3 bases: TGCGCCAGCAGCCAAGATTGGCGGAATACGCAGTATTTT. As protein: CASSQDWRNTQYF.

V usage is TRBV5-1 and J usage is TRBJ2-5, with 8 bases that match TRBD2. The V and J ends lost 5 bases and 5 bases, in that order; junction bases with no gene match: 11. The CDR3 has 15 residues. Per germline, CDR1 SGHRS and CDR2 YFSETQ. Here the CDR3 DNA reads TGCGCCAGCAGTATTGGCGGGGGGATCCGTGAGACCCAGTACTTC. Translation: CASSIGGGIRETQYF.

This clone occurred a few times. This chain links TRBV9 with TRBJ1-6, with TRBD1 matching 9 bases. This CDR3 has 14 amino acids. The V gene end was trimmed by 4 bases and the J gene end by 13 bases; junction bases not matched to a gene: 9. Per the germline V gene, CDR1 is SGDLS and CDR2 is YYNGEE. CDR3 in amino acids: CASSPRRDRGPLHF. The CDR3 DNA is TGTGCCAGCAGCCCCCGTCGTGACAGGGGGCCCCTCCACTTT.

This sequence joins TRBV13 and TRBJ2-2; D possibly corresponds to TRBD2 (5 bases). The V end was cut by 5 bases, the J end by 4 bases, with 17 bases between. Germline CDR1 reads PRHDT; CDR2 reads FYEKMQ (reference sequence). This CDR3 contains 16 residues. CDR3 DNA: TGTGCCAGCAGCCTCTGGGGTTTAGGAGGCACCGGGGAGCTGTTTTTT. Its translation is CASSLWGLGGTGELFF.

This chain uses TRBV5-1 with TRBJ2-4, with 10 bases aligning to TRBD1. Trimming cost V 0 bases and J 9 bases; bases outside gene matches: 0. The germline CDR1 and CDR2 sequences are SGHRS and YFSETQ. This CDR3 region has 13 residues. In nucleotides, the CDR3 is TGCGCCAGCAGCTTGGGGACAGGGGGCATTCAGTACTTC. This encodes CASSLGTGGIQYF. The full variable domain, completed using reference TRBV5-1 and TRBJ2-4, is KAGVTQTPRYLIKTRGQQVTLSCSPISGHRSVSWYQQTPGQGLQFLFEYFSETQRNKGNFPGRFSGRQFSNSRSEMNVSTLELGDSALYLCASSLGTGGIQYFGAGTRLSVL.